The T cell receptor beta chain described here comes from a study of control samples from healthy donors and cancer patients. CDR1 is SEHNR and CDR2 is FQNEAQ in the germline V gene (reference sequence). V was shortened by 1 base and J by 1 base, with 11 bases between the two germline ends. The CDR3 spans 16 residues. TCRdb keeps only in-frame clones here, not all; method: immunoSEQ multiplex PCR. The profile shows around 170,000 clones, roughly 88% of them singletons. This clone was counted ten times or more. The specimen was blood. The receptor comes from a woman in her thirties in good health. The chain uses TRBV7-9 and TRBJ1-3; D unclear. The CDR3 bases are TGTGCCAGCAGCTTAGTTATCCGGGGTTCTGGAAACACCATATATTTT. Its protein is CASSLVIRGSGNTIYF.